These T cell receptor beta chains were read from a single sample in a study of early T cells in non-severe SARS-CoV-2 infection. TCRdb reprocessed the 5' RACE reads via MiXCR and lists one record per CDR3 protein. The table includes 75,000 to 80,000 distinct CDR3 sequences, over 8.5% detected once. The sample taken for sequencing was whole blood. The receptor source for this set is an adult who was a healthcare worker with PCR-confirmed SARS-CoV-2 infection or an uninfected control (not recorded which). CDR3s include the opening cysteine and the closing phenylalanine or tryptophan. D genes are given only for firm matches. Size is stated for part of the rows, as once, few or many counts, or as a class when the clone is expanded.

D gene	CDR3 length	V gene	clone size	J gene	CDR3 protein	CDR3 DNA
-	12	TRBV30	few	TRBJ1-5	CAWSPGGQPQHF	TGTGCCTGGTCCCCAGGAGGTCAGCCCCAGCATTTT
TRBD2	16	TRBV24-1	many	TRBJ2-3	CATSDGREASTDTQYF	TGTGCCACCAGTGATGGGCGGGAGGCCTCCACAGATACGCAGTATTTT
-	14	TRBV19	many	TRBJ2-7	CASSISARAYEQYF	TGTGCCAGTAGTATATCTGCCAGGGCCTACGAGCAGTACTTC
-	12	TRBV28	few	TRBJ1-2	CASRRTDYGYTF	TGTGCCAGCAGGAGGACAGACTATGGCTACACCTTC
-	12	TRBV3-1	many	TRBJ2-1	CASSQDWREQFF	TGTGCCAGCAGCCAAGATTGGCGGGAGCAGTTCTTC
-	14	TRBV4-2	many	TRBJ2-5	CASSRNTGQETQYF	TGTGCCAGCAGCCGCAATACAGGCCAAGAGACCCAGTACTTC
-	15	TRBV6-1	-	TRBJ2-2	CASSPIAGVTGELFF	TGTGCCAGCAGCCCTATTGCAGGGGTCACCGGGGAGCTGTTTTTT
TRBD2	16	TRBV2	few	TRBJ2-1	CASSERGLAGGREQFF	TGTGCCAGCAGTGAACGAGGACTAGCGGGAGGGAGGGAGCAGTTCTTC
-	14	TRBV24-1	many	TRBJ2-7	CATSDAGANYEQYF	TGTGCCACCAGTGACGCCGGGGCGAACTACGAGCAGTACTTC
TRBD1	14	TRBV2	-	TRBJ2-3	CASSGTGSPDTQYF	TGTGCCAGCAGTGGGACAGGGAGTCCAGATACGCAGTATTTT
-	16	TRBV6-1	many	TRBJ2-6	CASNRESGSGANVLTF	TGTGCCAGCAACAGGGAATCGGGCTCTGGGGCCAACGTCCTGACTTTC
TRBD2	14	TRBV12-3/TRBV12-4	few	TRBJ2-2	CASTAGVDTGELFF	TGTGCCAGCACCGCGGGAGTGGACACCGGGGAGCTGTTTTTT
-	13	TRBV4-2	few	TRBJ2-5	CASSQETGETQYF	TGTGCCAGCAGCCAAGAGACCGGAGAGACCCAGTACTTC
TRBD2	16	TRBV5-1	-	TRBJ2-3	CASSYLAGGTSDTQYF	TGCGCCAGCAGCTACCTAGCGGGAGGGACCTCAGATACGCAGTATTTT
-	14	TRBV11-2	few	TRBJ1-2	CASSSLTGSYGYTF	TGTGCCAGCAGCTCGCTTACAGGGTCCTATGGCTACACCTTC
TRBD2	14	TRBV25-1	-	TRBJ2-7	CASSAFSGSDEQYF	TGTGCCAGCAGTGCCTTTAGCGGGTCCGACGAGCAGTACTTC
TRBD1	13	TRBV10-3	-	TRBJ1-5	CAISESTGRPQHF	TGTGCCATCAGTGAGTCGACAGGGAGACCCCAGCATTTT